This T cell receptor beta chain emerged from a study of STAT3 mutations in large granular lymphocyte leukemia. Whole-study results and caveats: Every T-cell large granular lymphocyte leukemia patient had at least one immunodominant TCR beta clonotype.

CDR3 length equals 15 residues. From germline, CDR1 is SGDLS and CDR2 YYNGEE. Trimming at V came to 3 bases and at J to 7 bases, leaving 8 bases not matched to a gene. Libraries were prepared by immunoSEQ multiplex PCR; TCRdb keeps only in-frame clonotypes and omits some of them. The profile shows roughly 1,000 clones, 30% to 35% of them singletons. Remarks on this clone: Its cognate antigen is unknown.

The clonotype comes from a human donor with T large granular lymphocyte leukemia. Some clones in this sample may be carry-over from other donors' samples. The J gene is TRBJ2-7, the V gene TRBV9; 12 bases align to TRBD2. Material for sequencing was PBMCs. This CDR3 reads CASSATSGGPGEQYF. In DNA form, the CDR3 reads TGTGCCAGCAGCGCCACTAGCGGGGGGCCGGGTGAGCAGTACTTC.